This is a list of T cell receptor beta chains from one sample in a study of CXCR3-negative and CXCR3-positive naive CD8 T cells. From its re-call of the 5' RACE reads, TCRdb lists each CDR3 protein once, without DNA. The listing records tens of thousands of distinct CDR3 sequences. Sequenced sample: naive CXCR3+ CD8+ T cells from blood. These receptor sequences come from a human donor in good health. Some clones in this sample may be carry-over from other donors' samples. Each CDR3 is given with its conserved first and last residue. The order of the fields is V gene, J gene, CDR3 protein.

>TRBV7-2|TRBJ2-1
CASTLQSPRNEQFF
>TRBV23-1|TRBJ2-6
CARGRDGANVLTF
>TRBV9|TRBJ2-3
CASSETGGMQYF
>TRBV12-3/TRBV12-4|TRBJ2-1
CASSLEVEQFF
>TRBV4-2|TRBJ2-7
CASSQRTSGGYEQYF
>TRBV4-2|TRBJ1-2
CASSQSKARLNYGYTF
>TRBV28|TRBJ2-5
CASSEGRGPKTQYF
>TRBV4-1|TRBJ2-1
CASSQERGSSYNEQFF
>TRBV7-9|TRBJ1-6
CASSQGYSPLHF
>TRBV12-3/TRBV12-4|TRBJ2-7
CASRRGQTYEQYF
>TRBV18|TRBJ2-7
CASSPPDRGSYEQYF
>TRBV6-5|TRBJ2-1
CASSSITGSSYNEQFF
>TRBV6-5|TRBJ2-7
CASSPGQTSSYEQYF
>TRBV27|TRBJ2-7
CASSLSYGGGTYEQYF
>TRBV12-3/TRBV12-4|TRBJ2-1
CASRPTSGSNNEQFF
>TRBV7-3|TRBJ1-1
CASSATLRDTEAFF
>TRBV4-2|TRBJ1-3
CASSQGAPTYSGNTIYF
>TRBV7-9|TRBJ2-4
CASSSTIVPQKNIQYF
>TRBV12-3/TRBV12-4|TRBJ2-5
CASSWPGGTQYF
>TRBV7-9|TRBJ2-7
CASSPRTGGFYEQYF
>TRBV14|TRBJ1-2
CASSQGAVHPPYGYTF
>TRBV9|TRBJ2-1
CASSGLAGGTYNEQFF
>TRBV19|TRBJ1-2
CASEPQGADYGYTF
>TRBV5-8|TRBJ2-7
CASSWGQPTYEQYF
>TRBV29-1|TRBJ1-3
CSVWDRGNTIYF
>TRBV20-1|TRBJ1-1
CSASLGDTEAFF
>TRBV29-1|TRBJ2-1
CSVVNPGKHNEQFF
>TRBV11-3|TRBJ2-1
CASSQRLGNEQFF
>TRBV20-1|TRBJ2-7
CSARPSAAYEQYF
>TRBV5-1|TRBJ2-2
CASNPGTGTNTGELFF
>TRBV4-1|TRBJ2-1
CASSQLLAGGAYNEQFF
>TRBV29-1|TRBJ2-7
CSVEVSSYEQYF
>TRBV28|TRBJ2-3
CASSFNTDTQYF
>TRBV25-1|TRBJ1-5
CASSEYGPPNQPQHF
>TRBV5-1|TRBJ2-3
CARSPWGDTQYF
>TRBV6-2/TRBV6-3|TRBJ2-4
CASSYQRAKNIQYF
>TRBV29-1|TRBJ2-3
CSVGEVSSTDTQYF
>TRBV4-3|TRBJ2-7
CASSQDRGQGVYEQYF
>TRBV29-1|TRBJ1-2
CSALTPGRPDYGYTF
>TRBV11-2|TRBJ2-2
CASSLEWSGGTSGELFF
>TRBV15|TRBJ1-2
CATSRDGSLSNYGYTF
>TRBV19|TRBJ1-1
CASSIEGGIAEAFF
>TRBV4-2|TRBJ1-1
CAGSQDRESSTEAFF
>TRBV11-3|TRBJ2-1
CASSHSWLSGTPEQFF
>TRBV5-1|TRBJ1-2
CASSLGTNYGYTF
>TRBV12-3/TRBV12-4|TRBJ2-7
CASRAGVSYEQYF
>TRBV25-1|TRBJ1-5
CASSEWDSNQPQHF
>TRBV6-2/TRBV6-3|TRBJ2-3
CASSSSSDEADTQYF
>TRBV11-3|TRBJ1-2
CASSPPTGYGYTF
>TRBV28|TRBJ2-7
CASSFSGNWEQYF
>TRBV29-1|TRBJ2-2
CSVEDWGTGNTGELFF
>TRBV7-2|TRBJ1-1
CASSLGGGDTEAFF
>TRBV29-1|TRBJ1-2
CSVEDFDSNYGYTF
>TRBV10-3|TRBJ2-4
CAISGDGTGAKNIQYF
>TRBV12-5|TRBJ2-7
CASGLETGGAFYEQYF